This is a list of T cell receptor beta chains from one sample in a study of shared clonotypes between healthy human individuals. Generated by immunoSEQ multiplex PCR, the TCRdb table keeps only in-frame clones and is missing some. The sample has about 600,000 clones, roughly 97% seen once; the top ten hold around 0.06%. The source material was naive CD4+ T cells sorted from blood. The receptors were sampled from a young woman in good health. CDR3s include the opening cysteine and the closing phenylalanine or tryptophan. A D gene is named only where the DNA matches it firmly. Expanded clones are given a class, and other clones once, few, many or no size at all.

cdr3_aa cdr3_nt v_call clone_size j_call d_call
CASSSRPGFGNTIYF TGCGCCAGCAGCTCACGGCCTGGTTTTGGAAACACCATATATTTT TRBV5-1 . TRBJ1-3 .
CASSLRVYEQYF TGTGCCAGCAGCCTCCGGGTCTACGAGCAGTACTTC TRBV14 . TRBJ2-7 .
CASSLGSSGTQETQYF TGCGCCAGCAGCTTGGGGTCTAGCGGTACTCAAGAGACCCAGTACTTC TRBV5-1 once TRBJ2-5 TRBD2
CASSPSGLSDTQYF TGTGCCAGCAGCCCCTCGGGCTTGTCAGATACGCAGTATTTT TRBV5-4 . TRBJ2-3 .
CASSSPGGSGNTIYF TGTGCCAGTAGTTCCCCGGGGGGATCTGGAAACACCATATATTTT TRBV19 . TRBJ1-3 .
CASSPDRGGRYSEAFF TGTGCCAGCAGCCCAGACAGGGGGGGCCGATATTCTGAAGCTTTCTTT TRBV7-8 . TRBJ1-1 TRBD1
CASSLLAGSSYNEQFF TGTGCCAGCAGCTTACTGGCGGGGAGCTCCTACAATGAGCAGTTCTTC TRBV7-2 . TRBJ2-1 .
CASSVQLAGGNEQFF TGCGCCAGCAGCGTGCAACTAGCGGGAGGCAATGAGCAGTTCTTC TRBV5-1 . TRBJ2-1 TRBD2
CASRRQGVDQPQHF TGTGCCAGCAGGAGACAGGGGGTGGATCAGCCCCAGCATTTT TRBV2 . TRBJ1-5 TRBD1
CASGGAELAGYNEQFF TGTGCTAGTGGGGGTGCGGAACTAGCGGGATACAATGAGCAGTTCTTC TRBV12-5 . TRBJ2-1 TRBD2